These T cell receptor beta chains were read from a single sample in a study of blood T cell repertoires in COVID-19. The protocol was immunoSEQ multiplex PCR, while the TCRdb copy is restricted to in-frame clones and leaves out a portion. The data contain 59,000 or so clones, about 81% of them singletons. Specimen: peripheral blood. The receptors come from a human donor in a cohort sampled during active COVID-19. Each CDR3 is given with its conserved first and last residue.

v_gene: TRBV6-5
CDR3aa: CASSYRQERNGYTF

v_gene: TRBV7-2
CDR3aa: CASSLGQGPFSPLHF

v_gene: TRBV12-5
CDR3aa: CASGLVLANTGELFF

v_gene: TRBV2
CDR3aa: CAGRTGDFTDTQYF

v_gene: TRBV7-2
CDR3aa: CASSSRGPGSSGYTF

v_gene: TRBV5-8
CDR3aa: CASSLVVSVNEQFF

v_gene: TRBV5-1
CDR3aa: CASKFSGGTDTQYF

v_gene: TRBV2
CDR3aa: CASTAGGWVAGELFF

v_gene: TRBV7-9
CDR3aa: CASGPATLSTDTQYF

v_gene: TRBV5-4
CDR3aa: CASSLVLGKEETQYF

v_gene: TRBV5-5
CDR3aa: CASSRDRGRNEQFF

v_gene: TRBV3-1/TRBV3-2
CDR3aa: CASSHPGLAGGLKAEQFF

v_gene: TRBV5-1
CDR3aa: CASSLGGQGILQNIQYF

v_gene: TRBV12-3/TRBV12-4
CDR3aa: CASSLTGGKTQYF

v_gene: TRBV28
CDR3aa: CASSPDRVINIQYF

v_gene: TRBV5-1
CDR3aa: CASRPQGSERDEQFF

v_gene: TRBV5-1
CDR3aa: CASSFGTRQETQYF